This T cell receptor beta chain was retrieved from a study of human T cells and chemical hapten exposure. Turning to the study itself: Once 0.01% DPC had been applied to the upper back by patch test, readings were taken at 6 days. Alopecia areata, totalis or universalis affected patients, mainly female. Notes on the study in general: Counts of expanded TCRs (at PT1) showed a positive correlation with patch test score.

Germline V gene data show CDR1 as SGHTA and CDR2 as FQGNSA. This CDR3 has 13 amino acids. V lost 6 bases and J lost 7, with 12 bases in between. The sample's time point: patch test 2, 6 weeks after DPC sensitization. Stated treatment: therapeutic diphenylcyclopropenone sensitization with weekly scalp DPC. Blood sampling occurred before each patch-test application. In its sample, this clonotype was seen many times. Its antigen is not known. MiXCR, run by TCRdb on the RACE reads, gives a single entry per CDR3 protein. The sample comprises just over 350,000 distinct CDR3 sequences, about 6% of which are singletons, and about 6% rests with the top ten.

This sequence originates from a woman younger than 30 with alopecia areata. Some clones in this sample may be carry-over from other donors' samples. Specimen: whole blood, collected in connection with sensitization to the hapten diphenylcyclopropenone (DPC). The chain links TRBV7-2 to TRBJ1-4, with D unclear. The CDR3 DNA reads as TGTGCCAGCAGACCGGGCTGGGGTGAAAAACTGTTTTTT. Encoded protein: CASRPGWGEKLFF. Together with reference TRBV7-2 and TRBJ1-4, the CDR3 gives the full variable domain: GAGVSQSPSNKVTEKGKDVELRCDPISGHTALYWYRQSLGQGLEFLIYFQGNSAPDKSGLPSDRFSAERTGGSVSTLTIQRTQQEDSAVYLCASRPGWGEKLFFGSGTQLSVL.